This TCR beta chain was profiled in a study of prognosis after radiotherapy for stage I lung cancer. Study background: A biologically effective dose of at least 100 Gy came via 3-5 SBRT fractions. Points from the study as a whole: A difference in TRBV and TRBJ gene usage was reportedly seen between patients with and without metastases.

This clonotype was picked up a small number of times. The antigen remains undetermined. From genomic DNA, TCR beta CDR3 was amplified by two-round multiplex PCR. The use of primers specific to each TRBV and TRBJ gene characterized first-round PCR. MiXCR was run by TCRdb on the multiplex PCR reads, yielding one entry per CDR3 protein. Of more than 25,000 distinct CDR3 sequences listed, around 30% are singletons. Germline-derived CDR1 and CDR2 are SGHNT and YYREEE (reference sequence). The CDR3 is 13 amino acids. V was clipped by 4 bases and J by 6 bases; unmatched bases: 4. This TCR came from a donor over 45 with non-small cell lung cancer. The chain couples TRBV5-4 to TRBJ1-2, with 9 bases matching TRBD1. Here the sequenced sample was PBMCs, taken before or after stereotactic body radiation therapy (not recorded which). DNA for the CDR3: TGTGCCAGCAGCCTGGGACAGGGAAATGGCTACACCTTC. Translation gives CASSLGQGNGYTF.